These 10 T cell receptor beta chains came from one sample sequenced in a study of blood T cell repertoires in COVID-19 (dated by TCRdb to 2020 to 2022). Libraries were prepared through the immunoSEQ multiplex PCR assay. Not all clones reach the TCRdb copy of this immuneACCESS table, which keeps in-frame sequences only. Checked studies attribute under half of the gap to unresolved V genes and leave the rest unexplained. Counted in this sample were about 200,000 clones; roughly 90% of them appeared once. Of the sample, roughly 8.4% falls within the top ten clones. What was sequenced was PBMCs or T cells enriched from blood (not recorded which). These receptor sequences come from a woman aged 18-29 years who had recovered from COVID-19.

The chain is built from TRBV28 and TRBJ1-3; 7 positions match TRBD1. The length of the CDR3 is 16 residues. CDR1 MDHEN and CDR2 SYDVKM come from the germline V gene. Trimming removed 6 bases from V and 0 bases from J; junction bases left unmatched: 8. CDR3 in amino acids: CASRMGTERSGNTIYF. The CDR3 DNA reads as TGTGCCAGCAGAATGGGGACAGAACGCTCTGGAAACACCATATATTTT.

The chain couples TRBV19 to TRBJ1-4; 7 bases are a match to TRBD1. Germline V gene lookup returns CDR1 LNHDA and CDR2 SQIVND (reference sequence). The CDR3 is made up of 18 amino acids. The trim removed 4 bases at V and 0 bases at J, leaving 11 bases unmatched. The CDR3 protein is CASSTPLYRGTTNEKLFF. CDR3 in DNA: TGTGCCAGTAGTACCCCCCTGTACAGGGGCACAACTAATGAAAAACTGTTTTTT.

V and J are TRBV12-3 or TRBV12-4 and TRBJ2-1; TRBD2 agrees at 8 bases. The CDR3 consists of 13 residues. Unmatched junction bases numbered 1, after V lost 3 bases and J lost 6 bases. DNA of the CDR3: TGTGCCAGCAGTTTGCGGGGGGCCAATGAGCAGTTCTTC. Its translation is CASSLRGANEQFF.

The chain employs TRBV4-1 and TRBJ2-7; the D is unclear. Trimming took 1 base from V and 3 from J, leaving 7 bases between them. The germline CDR1 and CDR2 sequences are MGHRA and YSYEKL. CDR3 length: 13 amino acids. CDR3 region: CASSQGPGYEQYF. DNA for the CDR3: TGCGCCAGCAGCCAAGGACCGGGCTACGAGCAGTACTTC.

This chain links TRBV5-1 with TRBJ2-2; possible D gene TRBD1, 6 bases. From germline, CDR1 is SGHRS and CDR2 YFSETQ. This CDR3 has 16 residues. Trimming pared 2 bases from V and 4 bases from J, leaving 15 bases between. Written as DNA, the CDR3 is TGCGCCAGCAGCTTTGGGACACCCGAAGGCACCGGGGAGCTGTTTTTT. Its translation is CASSFGTPEGTGELFF.

The count of this clone is one. The chain uses TRBV6-1 and TRBJ2-5; no clear D gene. Germline V CDR1 and CDR2: MNHNS, SASEGT. Trimming took 4 bases from V and 0 from J, leaving 18 bases between them. CDR3 length: 17 residues. CDR3 DNA sequence: TGTGCCAGCAGTGGTAGGTCAGCGCGGTTGTACCAAGAGACCCAGTACTTC. As protein: CASSGRSARLYQETQYF.

This sequence joins TRBV11-2 and TRBJ1-1; 7 nucleotides line up with TRBD1. Germline assignment: CDR1 SGHAT and CDR2 FQNNGV. This CDR3 is built from 14 residues. The junction had 9 bases not matched to a gene; V was cut back by 7 bases and J by 4 bases. The CDR3 loop is CASTQQGSFTEAFF. CDR3 coding DNA: TGTGCCAGCACCCAACAGGGGTCCTTCACTGAAGCTTTCTTT.

The genes are TRBV28 and TRBJ1-3; 8 bases line up with TRBD1. J lost 0 bases, V lost 4 bases, and 17 bases had no gene match. Germline-derived CDR1 and CDR2 are MDHEN and SYDVKM. The CDR3 consists of 20 residues. CDR3 bases: TGTGCCAGCAGTTCCATTGACAGGGGTACCCGCTATTTCTCTGGAAACACCATATATTTT. It is translated as CASSSIDRGTRYFSGNTIYF.

This chain uses TRBV2 with TRBJ2-5; 13 nucleotides line up with TRBD2. Germline CDR1 is SNHLY and CDR2 is FYNNEI. The CDR3 is 18 amino acids. V lost 3 bases to trimming and J lost 1 base; unmatched junction nucleotides: 8. DNA of the CDR3: TGTGCCAGCAGTGAGCCACTAGCGGGGGGGCCATTCCAAGAGACCCAGTACTTC. The encoded protein is CASSEPLAGGPFQETQYF.

The V gene is TRBV5-1, the J gene TRBJ1-3; D not resolved. CDR3 length: 17 residues. Trimming left V 0 bases short and J 0 bases short, with 13 bases between. The V gene's germline CDR1 is SGHRS and CDR2 YFSETQ. The CDR3 spells CASSLEVGLFSGNTIYF. The CDR3, as DNA: TGCGCCAGCAGCTTGGAGGTGGGCCTTTTCTCTGGAAACACCATATATTTT.